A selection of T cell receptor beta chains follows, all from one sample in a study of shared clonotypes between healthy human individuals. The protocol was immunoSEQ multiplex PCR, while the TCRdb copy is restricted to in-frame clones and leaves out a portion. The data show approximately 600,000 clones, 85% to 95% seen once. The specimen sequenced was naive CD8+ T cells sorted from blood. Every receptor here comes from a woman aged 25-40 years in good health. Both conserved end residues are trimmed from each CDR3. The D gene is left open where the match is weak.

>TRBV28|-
ASSHAAEQY
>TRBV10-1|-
ASSETTTYEQY
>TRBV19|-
ASSGLYGNSPLH
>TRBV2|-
ASSDERLMDTEAF
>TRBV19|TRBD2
ASSTASGREQY
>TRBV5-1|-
ASSPEAENGYT
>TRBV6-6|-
ASSIEGGGIYNEQF
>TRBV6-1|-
ASSEVAAYEQY
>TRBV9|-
ASSNGPGPTGNTIY
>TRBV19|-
ASSLSGATYEQY
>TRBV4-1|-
ASSQEMDPYRELF
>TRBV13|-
ASSALYRGANTEAF
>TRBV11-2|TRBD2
ASSLDMGREDYNEQF
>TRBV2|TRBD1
ASSTGQGPNEQY
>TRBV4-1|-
ASSHTDRDHEQY
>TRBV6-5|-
ASSFLGGHEQY
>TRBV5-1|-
ASSWTKLGQITGELF
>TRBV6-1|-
ASSEVIRGNYGYT
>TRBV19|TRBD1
ASSGPPGQGHQPQH
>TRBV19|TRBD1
ASSIDPDRGGTEAF
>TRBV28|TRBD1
ASSFDRGSMYEQY
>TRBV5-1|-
ASSLDGGSYTEAF
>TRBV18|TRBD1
ASSPRDRGINQPQH
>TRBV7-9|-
ASSSSTLGRSYNEQF
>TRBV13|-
ASSLRINQPQH
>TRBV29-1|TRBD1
SVSGTALQETQY
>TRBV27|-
ASSLLGPAYNEQF
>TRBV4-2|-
ASSQAELVQETQY
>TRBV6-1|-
ASSEYSNQPQH
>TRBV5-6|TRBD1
ASTLRDRVPYEQY
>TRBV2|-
ASSEGSTEGNTIY
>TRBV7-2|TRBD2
ASSYGTSGYEQY
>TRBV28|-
ASSLPDGTYSNQPQH
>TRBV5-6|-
ASSGAPGPLNSPLH
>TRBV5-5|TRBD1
ASSSRQGALGEQY
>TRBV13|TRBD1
ASSLEGAWNGYT
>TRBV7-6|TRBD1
ASSLVPPGGKDTQY
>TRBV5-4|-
ASSYPPHEQY
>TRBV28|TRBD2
ASSFLAGRDTGELF
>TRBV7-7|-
ASSDGGNGELF
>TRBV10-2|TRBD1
ASSATGAVGANVLT
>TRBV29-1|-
SVLDMNTEAF
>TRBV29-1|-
SYRGGAGDTQY
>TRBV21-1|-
ASSTKGKKDTGELF
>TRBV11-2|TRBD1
ASSAGGMSGELF
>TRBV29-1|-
SVEDIGGEEGYGYT